The entry that follows covers one T cell receptor beta chain sequence. These data come from a study of T cells after posttransplantation cyclophosphamide. Measured with immunoSEQ multiplex PCR; TCRdb has only the in-frame clones, and not every one. Among 25,000 to 30,000 clones, 70% to 90% were seen once, and the ten largest hold 2.5% to 4%. This CDR3 is 11 amino acids long. Germline CDR1 is GTSNPN and CDR2 is SVGIG (reference sequence). Deletions cut 1 base from V and 3 bases from J, with 3 bases between. Input material: PBMCs. The V gene is TRBV30, the J gene TRBJ1-1; D is ambiguous. This sequence was found in a man aged 50-59 years. Here the CDR3 reads CAWSAYTEAFF. In DNA form, the CDR3 reads TGTGCCTGGAGTGCTTACACTGAAGCTTTCTTT.